Sequencing of this T cell receptor (beta chain) was carried out in a study of control samples from healthy donors and cancer patients. Assay: immunoSEQ multiplex PCR; the TCRdb copy retains only in-frame clones and omits some. In the table there are roughly 120,000 clones, over 75% of which are singletons. This receptor was identified in a human donor in good health. The donor label of this sample is uncertain. Specimen: blood.

In nucleotides, the CDR3 is TGCAGCGCTGGAGATTCGACCGAGGGGGATGAGCAGTTCTTC. The encoded protein is CSAGDSTEGDEQFF. V and J are TRBV29-1 and TRBJ2-1; D might be TRBD1 (6 bases). Germline-derived CDR1 and CDR2 are SQVTM and ANQGSEA. The V end was cut by 7 bases, the J end by 8 bases, with 21 bases between. The CDR3 sequence is 14 residues long.